A selection of T cell receptor beta chains follows, all from one sample in a study of blood T cell repertoires in COVID-19. The table came from immunoSEQ multiplex PCR; TCRdb's copy has only in-frame clones and leaves some out. The sample lists fewer than 250,000 clones, approximately 84% occurring once. The sequenced sample consisted of PBMCs or T cells enriched from blood (not recorded which). All receptors come from a woman in her twenties or thirties who had recovered from COVID-19. Both conserved end residues are part of each CDR3. Fields, in order: D gene, J gene, V gene, clone size, CDR3 protein, CDR3 DNA. A D gene is named only where the DNA matches it firmly. Rows give clone size only sometimes, using once, few, many, or a class for an expanded clone.

>-|TRBJ1-5|TRBV30|-
CAWSDGRDQPQHF
TGTGCCTGGAGTGACGGGAGGGATCAGCCCCAGCATTTT
>-|TRBJ1-6|TRBV15|-
CATGSSSYNSPLHF
TGTGCCACCGGGAGCAGCTCCTATAATTCACCCCTCCACTTT
>TRBD1|TRBJ2-1|TRBV27|once
CASSSFRDRGFIGGNEQFF
TGTGCCAGCAGTTCCTTCCGGGACAGGGGTTTTATAGGTGGCAATGAGCAGTTCTTC
>-|TRBJ1-2|TRBV19|-
CASSGWGDNYGYTF
TGTGCCAGTAGCGGTTGGGGGGATAACTATGGCTACACCTTC
>TRBD2|TRBJ2-1|TRBV4-2|-
CASSQVALAGGSYNEQFF
TGTGCCAGCAGCCAGGTGGCTTTAGCGGGAGGGTCCTACAATGAGCAGTTCTTC
>TRBD1|TRBJ1-4|TRBV30|-
CAWSRTGGVSREKLFF
TGTGCCTGGAGTCGGACAGGGGGCGTTTCAAGAGAAAAACTGTTTTTT
>-|TRBJ1-5|TRBV10-2|-
CASSVGGSGNQPQHF
TGCGCCAGCAGTGTGGGGGGATCGGGCAATCAGCCCCAGCATTTT
>TRBD2|TRBJ2-1|TRBV27|-
CASSLQTSGRRNEQFF
TGTGCCAGCAGCCTCCAGACTAGCGGGAGGAGAAATGAGCAGTTCTTC
>TRBD2|TRBJ2-1|TRBV6-1|-
CASSERSSGRVYNEQFF
TGTGCCAGCAGTGAACGCAGTAGCGGGAGGGTTTACAATGAGCAGTTCTTC
>-|TRBJ2-7|TRBV7-9|-
CASSLRELSSYEQYF
TGTGCCAGCAGCCTAAGGGAGCTCAGCTCCTACGAGCAGTACTTC
>TRBD2|TRBJ2-3|TRBV10-3|-
CAIKTGGAGDTQYF
TGTGCCATCAAGACGGGGGGGGCCGGAGATACGCAGTATTTT
>-|TRBJ2-7|TRBV11-2|-
CASSLAGDPYEQYF
TGTGCCAGCAGCTTAGCGGGGGACCCTTACGAGCAGTACTTC
>TRBD2|TRBJ2-3|TRBV27|few
CASSLGRGTSGTDTQYF
TGTGCCAGCAGTTTAGGGCGCGGGACTAGCGGCACAGATACGCAGTATTTT
>-|TRBJ1-3|TRBV19|-
CASSTQPRAAGNTIYF
TGTGCCAGTAGTACCCAACCCCGGGCTGCGGGGAACACCATATATTTT
>-|TRBJ2-1|TRBV18|-
CASSLGGPWDEQFF
TGTGCCAGCTCCCTAGGGGGTCCGTGGGATGAGCAGTTCTTC
>-|TRBJ1-1|TRBV23-1|once
CASKIGHLNTEAFF
TGCGCCAGCAAGATAGGACATTTGAACACTGAAGCTTTCTTT
>TRBD2|TRBJ2-2|TRBV7-8|-
CASSLNPGLAVVTGELFF
TGTGCCAGCAGCTTGAATCCGGGACTAGCGGTCGTTACCGGGGAGCTGTTTTTT
>TRBD1|TRBJ1-1|TRBV7-9|-
CASSLDGTGAEAFF
TGTGCCAGCAGCTTAGATGGGACAGGGGCTGAAGCTTTCTTT
>-|TRBJ1-2|TRBV4-1|-
CASSQDLTAGWDGYTF
TGCGCCAGCAGCCAAGATCTGACGGCAGGCTGGGATGGCTACACCTTC
>-|TRBJ2-7|TRBV18|-
CASLPIQGSYEQYF
TGTGCCAGTCTCCCGATTCAGGGGTCCTACGAGCAGTACTTC
>TRBD2|TRBJ2-1|TRBV11-2|-
CASSSQRGTYNEQFF
TGTGCCAGCAGCTCTCAGCGGGGGACCTACAATGAGCAGTTCTTC
>TRBD1|TRBJ1-4|TRBV5-8|-
CASSARQGLDEKLFF
TGTGCCAGCAGCGCCAGACAGGGGTTGGATGAAAAACTGTTTTTT